What follows are 15 T cell receptor beta chains derived from one specimen sequenced in a study of STAT3 mutations in large granular lymphocyte leukemia. General study findings and limits: At least one immunodominant TCR beta clonotype appeared in every T-cell large granular lymphocyte leukemia patient.

The table came from immunoSEQ multiplex PCR; TCRdb's copy has only in-frame clones and leaves some out. The data contain 5,000 to 7,000 clones, over 90% of them singletons. Their recognized antigens are unknown. The sequenced sample was peripheral blood mononuclear cells. These TCRs come from a man in his sixties with T-cell large granular lymphocyte leukemia. Some clones in this sample may be carry-over from other donors' samples.

This rearrangement joins TRBV29-1 to TRBJ2-7, with D perhaps matching TRBD2 (5 bases). Germline V gene data show CDR1 as SQVTM and CDR2 as ANQGSEA. The V end lost 7 bases, the J end lost 0 bases, and 13 bases lay between the germline ends. The CDR3 totals 13 residues. The DNA for the CDR3 is TGCAGCGGTGTAGCGCCGAGCTCCTACGAGCAGTACTTC. This sequence encodes CSGVAPSSYEQYF.

This chain links TRBV5-1 with TRBJ1-2; a possible D gene is TRBD1 (5 bases). The CDR3 has 14 residues. Trimming pared 4 bases from V and 3 bases from J, leaving 13 bases between. Germline V gene data show CDR1 as SGHRS and CDR2 as YFSETQ. CDR3 protein: CASSVEGRDYGYTF. CDR3 coding DNA: TGCGCCAGCAGCGTAGAGGGGCGAGACTATGGCTACACCTTC.

V usage is TRBV10-3 and J usage is TRBJ1-5; D uncertain. The CDR3 is made up of 13 amino acids. The germline V gene encodes CDR1 ENHRY and CDR2 SYGVKD. Between the trimmed V and J ends, which lost 6 bases and 7 bases, there was a span of 13 bases. Here the CDR3 DNA reads TGTGCCATCAGGAGAGGGCTTGGGCAGCCCCAGCATTTT. Translating gives CAIRRGLGQPQHF.

The gene calls are TRBV7-2 and TRBJ1-2; D is ambiguous. Per germline, CDR1 SGHTA and CDR2 FQGNSA. The ends were cut back, 8 bases at V and 8 bases at J, with 15 bases in the middle. CDR3 length: 12 amino acids. In DNA, the CDR3 is TGTGCCAGCTCGGGGTGGGGTCCAGGCTACACCTTC. Translation gives CASSGWGPGYTF.

This chain links TRBV29-1 with TRBJ1-5; no reliable D call. The CDR3 has 13 amino acids. The germline gives CDR1 SQVTM, CDR2 ANQGSEA. V dropped 6 bases and J dropped 7 bases, with 16 bases sitting between them. For the CDR3, the DNA is TGCAGCGTCTGGACGGCCGTGGGGCAGCCCCAGCATTTT. Amino acid sequence: CSVWTAVGQPQHF.

The rearrangement links TRBV7-2 to TRBJ2-7; D unresolved. The length of the CDR3 is 13 residues. V lost 5 bases to trimming and J lost 6 bases, with 14 bases between them. CDR1 is SGHTA and CDR2 is FQGNSA in the germline V gene. CDR3 protein: CASSPQALVEQYF. The CDR3 DNA is TGTGCCAGCAGCCCCCAAGCCCTTGTCGAGCAGTACTTC. The entire variable domain, with the rest obtained from reference TRBV7-2 and TRBJ2-7, is as follows: GAGVSQSPSNKVTEKGKDVELRCDPISGHTALYWYRQSLGQGLEFLIYFQGNSAPDKSGLPSDRFSAERTGGSVSTLTIQRTQQEDSAVYLCASSPQALVEQYFGPGTRLTVT.

This clone has a single count. The chain combines TRBV5-1 with TRBJ1-3; the D is unclear. Trimming removed 4 bases at V and 4 bases at J, with 6 bases between. Germline V gene lookup returns CDR1 SGHRS and CDR2 YFSETQ. The CDR3 sequence is 12 residues long. The CDR3 sequence: CASSNQGNTIYF. The CDR3, as DNA: TGCGCCAGCAGCAATCAGGGAAACACCATATATTTT.

CDR3 loop: CAWHPGTGPHNEQFF. DNA for the CDR3: TGTGCCTGGCACCCAGGGACAGGGCCCCACAATGAGCAGTTCTTC. This chain links TRBV30 with TRBJ2-1; 9 nucleotides agree with TRBD1. The germline V gene has CDR1 GTSNPN and CDR2 SVGIG (reference sequence). J was trimmed by 5 bases and V by 5 bases; bases with no gene match: 10. This CDR3 has 15 amino acids. The full variable domain, rest sourced from reference TRBV30 and TRBJ2-1, is SQTIHQWPATLVQPVGSPLSLECTVEGTSNPNLYWYRQAAGRGLQLLFYSVGIGQISSEVPQNLSASRPQDRQFILSSKKLLLSDSGFYLCAWHPGTGPHNEQFFGPGTRLTVL.

The V and J genes are TRBV5-4 and TRBJ2-1, with 10 bases fitting TRBD1. CDR1 SGHNT and CDR2 YYREEE come from the germline V gene (reference sequence). The CDR3 totals 14 residues. V lost 3 bases, J lost 7 bases, and 4 bases stayed unmatched. CDR3 in amino acids: CASSSGQGRNEQFF. The DNA for the CDR3 is TGTGCCAGCAGCTCGGGACAGGGGAGGAATGAGCAGTTCTTC.

The rearrangement joins TRBV6-1 to TRBJ2-3; 7 nucleotides align to TRBD2. CDR3 length equals 15 residues. Germline V CDR1 and CDR2: MNHNS, SASEGT. After removal of 7 bases from V and 2 bases from J, the junction contained 9 bases not matched to a gene. The CDR3 coding sequence is TGTGCCAGCACTCCCCAGGGAGGGGCCACAGATACGCAGTATTTT. Translating gives CASTPQGGATDTQYF.

The rearrangement uses TRBV28 and TRBJ1-2; tentative D call: TRBD1 (6 bases). Germline CDR1 reads MDHEN; CDR2 reads SYDVKM. The CDR3 has 14 amino acids. Trimming took 7 bases from V and 8 from J, leaving 20 bases between them. The CDR3 DNA reads as TGTGCCAGCACCCGCACGGAGGGGGTACGAGGCTACACCTTC. The encoded protein is CASTRTEGVRGYTF.

This clone was seen once. The chain links TRBV5-6 to TRBJ2-1, with TRBD2 matching 9 bases. The CDR3 loop spans 15 amino acids. After removal of 1 base from V and 9 bases from J, the junction contained 8 bases not matched to a gene. Germline values: CDR1 SGHDT, CDR2 YYEEEE. The CDR3 DNA reads as TGTGCCAGCAGCTTGATCCTAGCGGGATTCTGTGAGCAGTTCTTC. Protein: CASSLILAGFCEQFF.

The chain carries TRBV6-1 and TRBJ1-2, with 8 positions matching TRBD1. Losses at the gene ends were 7 bases for V and 6 bases for J; bases not matched to a gene: 7. Germline CDR1 MNHNS, CDR2 SASEGT. The CDR3 runs 13 residues. Here the CDR3 DNA reads TGTGCCAGCACTTCCGGACAGGGCCATGGCTACACCTTC. This encodes CASTSGQGHGYTF.

Remarks on this clone: One end of the junction varies from germline; a read error may be responsible. The genes are TRBV28 and TRBJ1-2; D remains ambiguous. CDR3 length equals 16 residues. Germline CDR1 and CDR2: MDHEN and SYDVKM. The CDR3 DNA is TGTGCCAGCAGATTATTAGGGAGGGCAGCTAACTATGGCTACACCTTC. It translates to CASRLLGRAANYGYTF.

V is TRBV4-1 and J is TRBJ2-1, with D uncertain. The CDR3 runs to 15 residues. Germline V lookup: CDR1 MGHRA, CDR2 YSYEKL. The germline V and J ends were trimmed by 0 bases and 10 bases, with 16 bases remaining between them. CDR3 sequence: CASSQDFGVLAEQFF. CDR3 nucleotide sequence: TGCGCCAGCAGCCAAGATTTTGGGGTCCTCGCCGAGCAGTTCTTC.